One and the same sample provided the 13 T cell receptor beta chains below, sequenced in a study of cytomegalovirus exposure and HLA in healthy donors. PCR used 60 Vbeta primers and 13 Jbeta primers. Sequenced by immunoSEQ multiplex PCR; TCRdb stores in-frame clones only, minus some. The sample carries 110,000 to 150,000 clones, around 80% recorded once. The sequenced sample was PBMCs. These TCRs come from a man younger than 35 in good health and CMV-seropositive.

CDR3 nucleotides: TGTGCCAGCAGTCCGGGACTCACCCGACCACCCCTCCACTTT. Translation gives CASSPGLTRPPLHF. V and J are TRBV28 and TRBJ1-6; D may be TRBD1 (5 bases). The CDR3 spans 14 residues. The ends were cut back, 5 bases at V and 11 bases at J, with 16 bases in the middle. CDR1 is MDHEN and CDR2 is SYDVKM in the germline V gene.

This CDR3 reads CAWTPSVQETQYF. CDR3 coding DNA: TGTGCCTGGACCCCTAGCGTACAAGAGACCCAGTACTTC. This rearrangement joins TRBV30 to TRBJ2-5; perhaps TRBD2 as D (6 bases). The germline V gene encodes CDR1 GTSNPN and CDR2 SVGIG (reference sequence). V was pared by 4 bases and J by 2 bases, with 11 bases between. The CDR3 spans 13 residues.

This clone was seen only a few times. This sequence joins TRBV5-4 and TRBJ2-7; TRBD2 is a possible D gene (6 bases). Trimming left V 0 bases short and J 4 bases short, with 11 bases between. Per germline, CDR1 SGHNT and CDR2 YYREEE (reference sequence). This CDR3 is 14 amino acids long. In nucleotides, the CDR3 is TGTGCCAGCAGCTTGGTAGGGGAGGAATACGAGCAGTACTTC. Translation gives CASSLVGEEYEQYF.

The J gene is TRBJ2-7, the V gene TRBV27; TRBD2 agrees at 9 bases. This CDR3 contains 15 residues. V gave up 5 bases and J gave up 7 bases; unmatched junction bases: 12. Per germline, CDR1 MNHEY and CDR2 SMNVEV (reference sequence). This CDR3 reads CASSPIDGLAGEQYF. As DNA, the CDR3 is TGTGCCAGCAGTCCAATCGACGGGCTAGCGGGGGAGCAGTACTTC.

The V and J genes are TRBV7-6 and TRBJ2-5; 9 bases are a match to TRBD1. This CDR3 comprises 13 residues. The trim removed 9 bases at V and 3 bases at J, leaving 5 bases unmatched. Germline CDR1 and CDR2: SGHVS and FNYEAQ. CDR3: CASRTGDEETQYF. In DNA form, the CDR3 reads TGTGCCAGTCGGACAGGGGATGAAGAGACCCAGTACTTC.

In this sample, this clone turned up once. This rearrangement joins TRBV27 to TRBJ1-5; TRBD1 aligns across 8 bases. V dropped 4 bases and J dropped 5; count of bases not matched to a gene: 4. CDR3 length: 14 residues. Looked up from germline, CDR1 is MNHEY and CDR2 is SMNVEV (reference sequence). CDR3 nucleotides: TGTGCCAGCAGTTCCCTGGACAGGGATCAGCCCCAGCATTTT. It encodes CASSSLDRDQPQHF.

V usage is TRBV19 and J usage is TRBJ2-2; D possibly corresponds to TRBD2 (5 bases). The CDR3 runs to 15 residues. Germline lookup yields CDR1 LNHDA and CDR2 SQIVND (reference sequence). V was cut by 5 bases and J by 6 bases, with 16 bases left in between. The CDR3 here is CASSPGNPLPGELFF. DNA of the CDR3: TGTGCCAGTAGTCCGGGAAATCCTCTTCCCGGGGAGCTGTTTTTT.

This clone was picked up one time. The chain is built from TRBV30 and TRBJ1-3; the match to TRBD1 covers 7 bases. V was clipped by 2 bases and J by 0 bases; unmatched bases: 10. Germline CDR1 GTSNPN, CDR2 SVGIG (reference sequence). The CDR3 has 17 residues. CDR3 sequence reads: CAWSFRGQAYSGNTIYF. For the CDR3, the DNA is TGTGCCTGGAGTTTCCGCGGACAGGCCTACTCTGGAAACACCATATATTTT.

This clone was found once. The chain couples TRBV4-1 to TRBJ2-3; TRBD2 aligns across 12 bases. Germline-derived CDR1 and CDR2 are MGHRA and YSYEKL. J gave up 11 bases and V 0 bases, and 9 bases lay outside the gene matches. CDR3 length: 16 amino acids. In DNA form, the CDR3 reads TGCGCCAGCAGCCAAGATGGACTAGCGGGGACTAGCAAGCAGTATTTT. This sequence encodes CASSQDGLAGTSKQYF.

This sequence joins TRBV7-8 and TRBJ1-1; D gene uncertain. This CDR3 is built from 14 residues. The germline CDR1 and CDR2 sequences are SGHVS and FQNEAQ. V was clipped by 5 bases and J by 6 bases, with 16 bases between them. The DNA of the CDR3 is TGTGCCAGCAGCCCAGCCCCGGCGGGTCCTGAAGCTTTCTTT. As protein: CASSPAPAGPEAFF. The full variable domain, rest sourced from reference TRBV7-8 and TRBJ1-1, is GAGVSQSPRYKVAKRGQDVALRCDPISGHVSLFWYQQALGQGPEFLTYFQNEAQLDKSGLPSDRFFAERPEGSVSTLKIQRTQQEDSAVYLCASSPAPAGPEAFFGQGTRLTVV.

This clone has only one observation. This chain joins TRBV5-1 and TRBJ2-3; 8 positions match TRBD1. CDR1 and CDR2 (germline): SGHRS, YFSETQ. The V gene end was trimmed by 0 bases and the J gene end by 0 bases; junction bases not matched to a gene: 3. This CDR3 is 16 amino acids long. DNA of the CDR3: TGCGCCAGCAGCTTGGTGACAGGGGCCAGCACAGATACGCAGTATTTT. Translating it yields CASSLVTGASTDTQYF.

The chain employs TRBV4-2 and TRBJ2-6; a weak D match, TRBD2 (6 bases). Per the germline V gene, CDR1 is LGHNA and CDR2 is YNFKEQ. The CDR3 consists of 18 residues. Trimming cost V 6 bases and J 2 bases, with 20 bases left between them. The CDR3 DNA reads TGTGCCAGCAGGCCGGTATCGGGGGAGTTTGCTGGGGCCAACGTCCTGACTTTC. Its protein product is CASRPVSGEFAGANVLTF.

The chain links TRBV5-1 to TRBJ2-7; 7 bases map to TRBD2. This CDR3 contains 14 residues. V lost 7 bases to trimming and J lost 6 bases; unmatched junction nucleotides: 13. Germline V gene lookup returns CDR1 SGHRS and CDR2 YFSETQ. The CDR3 DNA reads as TGCGCCAGCCAGGTGGGAGGGCCCCTCTCCGAGCAGTACTTC. Residues: CASQVGGPLSEQYF.